These T cell receptor beta chains were read from a single sample in a study of T cells in Graves' hyperthyroidism and ophthalmopathy. Each CDR3 protein is one row after TCRdb ran MiXCR on the multiplex PCR reads. The sample lists 500,000 to 650,000 distinct CDR3 sequences; about 15% were seen once. The sequenced sample consisted of blood. The receptors come from a woman aged 45-59 years with Graves' ophthalmopathy. CDR3s include the opening cysteine and the closing phenylalanine or tryptophan. A D gene is named only where the DNA matches it firmly. Part of the rows lack a size; the others show once, few, many or a class for expanded clones.

clone size	J gene	V gene	D gene	CDR3 protein	CDR3 DNA
many	TRBJ2-7	TRBV27	-	CASSFDRLTYEQYF	TGTGCCAGCAGTTTCGACAGACTAACCTACGAGCAGTACTTC
-	TRBJ1-1	TRBV19	-	CASSRFRNTEAFF	TGTGCCAGTAGTAGGTTCCGGAACACTGAAGCTTTCTTT
many	TRBJ2-1	TRBV5-6	-	CASSQGLLEQFF	TGTGCCAGCAGCCAGGGACTCTTGGAGCAGTTCTTC
-	TRBJ1-2	TRBV9	TRBD1	CASSGGDRPDFRYGYTF	TGTGCCAGCAGCGGAGGGGACAGGCCAGACTTCCGCTATGGCTACACCTTC
few	TRBJ2-7	TRBV6-2/TRBV6-3	TRBD2	CASSPRTSGDSYEQYF	TGTGCCAGCAGTCCACGGACTAGCGGGGACTCCTACGAGCAGTACTTC
many	TRBJ2-1	TRBV5-5	-	CASSSGGASYNEQFF	TGTGCCAGCAGCTCCGGCGGGGCCTCCTACAATGAGCAGTTCTTC
-	TRBJ1-2	TRBV6-2/TRBV6-3	-	CASSYGRGYTF	TGTGCCAGCAGTTACGGGCGTGGCTACACCTTC
many	TRBJ2-3	TRBV9	TRBD2	CASSAPHSGSQDTQYF	TGTGCCAGCAGCGCCCCCCATAGCGGGAGTCAAGATACGCAGTATTTT
few	TRBJ2-7	TRBV20-1	TRBD2	CSAQTSGSGNEQYF	TGCAGTGCCCAGACTAGCGGGAGCGGAAACGAGCAGTACTTC
-	TRBJ1-1	TRBV18	TRBD1	CASSAKDRGSEAFF	TGTGCCAGCTCAGCGAAGGACAGGGGGTCTGAAGCTTTCTTT
-	TRBJ2-3	TRBV7-3	-	CASSLTGLTTDTQYF	TGTGCCAGCAGCTTAACGGGACTTACCACAGATACGCAGTATTTT
many	TRBJ2-3	TRBV20-1	-	CSARASSKTSSTDTQYF	TGCAGTGCTAGAGCTAGCAGCAAAACATCTAGCACAGATACGCAGTATTTT
once	TRBJ2-5	TRBV14	-	CASSLMTVAGWGETQYF	TGTGCCAGCAGCCTGATGACAGTTGCCGGTTGGGGAGAGACCCAGTACTTC
few	TRBJ1-2	TRBV27	-	CASSLGGLHRFGYTF	TGTGCCAGCAGTTTGGGGGGACTACATAGGTTTGGCTACACCTTC
many	TRBJ2-7	TRBV18	TRBD2	CASSPRGLAGERRYF	TGTGCCAGCTCACCACGGGGCCTAGCGGGAGAACGGCGGTACTTC
many	TRBJ2-3	TRBV11-3	-	CASGEGTGRGTQYF	TGTGCCAGCGGCGAGGGGACCGGCCGTGGTACGCAGTATTTT
-	TRBJ1-2	TRBV27	-	CASSWQGNYGYTF	TGTGCCAGCAGTTGGCAGGGGAACTATGGCTACACCTTC
many	TRBJ2-2	TRBV5-1	TRBD2	CASSMSGRTSGGELFF	TGCGCCAGCAGCATGAGCGGGAGGACCTCGGGCGGGGAGCTGTTTTTT
many	TRBJ2-1	TRBV2	-	CASSRGPNIKYNEQFF	TGTGCCAGCAGTCGGGGTCCAAATATTAAATACAATGAGCAGTTCTTC
-	TRBJ2-2	TRBV12-3/TRBV12-4	-	CASSLRQPTNTGELFF	TGTGCCAGCAGTTTGAGACAGCCTACGAACACCGGGGAGCTGTTTTTT
many	TRBJ1-4	TRBV12-3/TRBV12-4	-	CASSFKLTGWTNEKLFF	TGTGCCAGCAGTTTTAAATTAACAGGGTGGACTAATGAAAAACTGTTTTTT
-	TRBJ1-5	TRBV12-5	-	CASGLGERQGWTPQHF	TGTGCTAGTGGATTAGGGGAGCGTCAGGGTTGGACTCCCCAGCATTTT
-	TRBJ2-1	TRBV27	-	CASSGGATSYNEQFF	TGTGCCAGCAGTGGAGGGGCGACCTCCTACAATGAGCAGTTCTTC
many	TRBJ1-1	TRBV7-2	TRBD1	CASSPQGFRNTEAFF	TGTGCCAGCAGCCCACAGGGGTTCCGGAACACTGAAGCTTTCTTT
-	TRBJ2-3	TRBV24-1	-	CATSDLGDTQYF	TGTGCCACCAGTGATTTGGGCGATACGCAGTATTTT